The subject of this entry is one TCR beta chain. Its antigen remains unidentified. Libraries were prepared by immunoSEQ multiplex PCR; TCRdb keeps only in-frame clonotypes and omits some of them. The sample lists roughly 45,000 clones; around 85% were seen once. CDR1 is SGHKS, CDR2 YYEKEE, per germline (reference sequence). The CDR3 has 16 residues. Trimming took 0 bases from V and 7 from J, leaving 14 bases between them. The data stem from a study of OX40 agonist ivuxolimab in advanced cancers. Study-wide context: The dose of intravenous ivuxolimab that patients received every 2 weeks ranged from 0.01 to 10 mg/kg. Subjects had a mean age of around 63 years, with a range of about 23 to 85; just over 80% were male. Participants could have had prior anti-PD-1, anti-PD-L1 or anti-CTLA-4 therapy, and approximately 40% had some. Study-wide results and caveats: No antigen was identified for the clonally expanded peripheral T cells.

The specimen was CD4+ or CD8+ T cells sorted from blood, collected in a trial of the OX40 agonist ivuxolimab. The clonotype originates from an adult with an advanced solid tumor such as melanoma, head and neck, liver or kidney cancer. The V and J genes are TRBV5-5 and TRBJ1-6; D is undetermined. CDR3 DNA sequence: TGTGCCAGCAGCTTGGCCCAGTTTTCCGTCAATTCACCCCTCCACTTT. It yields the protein CASSLAQFSVNSPLHF.